This TCR beta chain was captured by sequencing in a study of neurological immune-mediated disorders. Study outcomes and limitations: Phylogenetic grouping assigned the repertoires of 18 of 34 multiple sclerosis patients to a single cluster of related CDR3 sequences. This cluster may be a repertoire-level signature.

The CDR3 extends over 15 amino acids. Germline CDR1 reads SEHNR; CDR2 reads FQNEAQ (reference sequence). Deletions cut 4 bases from V and 7 bases from J, with 20 bases between. This clonotype has at least ten counts. The antigen is not known. The cDNA was generated through 5'RACE incorporating 10-nucleotide random UMIs. Each CDR3 protein gets one entry after TCRdb re-called the 5' RACE reads with MiXCR. The repertoire holds approximately 50,000 distinct CDR3 sequences, with around 4% as singletons. Sequencing was carried out using PBMCs. This sequence was found in a young man with multiple sclerosis. The chain is built from TRBV7-9 and TRBJ2-7; D might be TRBD2 (6 bases). This CDR3 is CASSWGLSRTGEQYF. The CDR3 DNA reads as TGTGCCAGCAGCTGGGGACTGAGCAGGACGGGTGAGCAGTACTTC.